A single T cell receptor (beta chain) is shown here with its context. Its antigen is undetermined. V shed 0 bases, J shed 2 bases, and the junction held 3 bases outside the gene matches. The CDR3 covers 16 residues. In germline, CDR1 is KGHDR, CDR2 SFDVKD. The data are from a study of vaccination effects on CD4 cells after COVID-19. Whole-study results and caveats: Few convalescent patients and no early post-infection timepoints were included in the study.

Profiled with immunoSEQ multiplex PCR; TCRdb holds only in-frame clones, not every one. The data contain about 64,000 clones, around 80% of them singletons. Before any sequencing was done, the ViraFEST assay used viral peptide pools to expand antigen-specific CD4+ T cells. At the end of less than 12 days of culture, CD4+ T cells were isolated. The vaccine given was either BNT162b2 or mRNA-1273, in two doses. Neither prior SARS-CoV-2 infection nor positive nucleocapsid antibodies were present in the vaccine recipients. The rearrangement links TRBV24-1 to TRBJ2-5; 9 nucleotides agree with TRBD2. This TCR derives from a human donor who received a COVID-19 vaccine. This specimen consisted of CD4+ T cells from PBMCs cultured with HCoV-OC43 spike peptides, obtained after COVID-19 vaccination. Subset denoted: HCoV-OC43 spike overlapping peptide pool stimulation. The CDR3 here is CATSDLAGGQQETQYF. In nucleotides, the CDR3 is TGTGCCACCAGTGATTTGGCGGGGGGGCAACAAGAGACCCAGTACTTC.